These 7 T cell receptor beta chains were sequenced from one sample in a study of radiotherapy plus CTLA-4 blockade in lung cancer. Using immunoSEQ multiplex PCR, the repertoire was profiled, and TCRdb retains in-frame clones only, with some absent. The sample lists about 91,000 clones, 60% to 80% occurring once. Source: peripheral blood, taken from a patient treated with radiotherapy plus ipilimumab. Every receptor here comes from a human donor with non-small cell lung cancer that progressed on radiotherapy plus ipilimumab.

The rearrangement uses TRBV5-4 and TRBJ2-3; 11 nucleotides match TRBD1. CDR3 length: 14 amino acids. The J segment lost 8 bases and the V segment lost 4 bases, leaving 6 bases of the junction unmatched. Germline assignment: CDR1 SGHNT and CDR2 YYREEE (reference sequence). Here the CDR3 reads CASSLAGTGGTQYF. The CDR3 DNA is TGTGCCAGCAGCCTGGCCGGGACAGGGGGTACGCAGTATTTT. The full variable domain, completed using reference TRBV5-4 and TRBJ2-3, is ETGVTQSPTHLIKTRGQQVTLRCSSQSGHNTVSWYQQALGQGPQFIFQYYREEENGRGNFPPRFSGLQFPNYSSELNVNALELDDSALYLCASSLAGTGGTQYFGPGTRLTVL.

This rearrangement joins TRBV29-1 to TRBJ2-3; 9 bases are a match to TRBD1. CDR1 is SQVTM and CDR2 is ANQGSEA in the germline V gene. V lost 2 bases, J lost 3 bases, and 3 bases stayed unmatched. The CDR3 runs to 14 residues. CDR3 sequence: CSVETGGGTDTQYF. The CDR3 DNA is TGCAGCGTTGAAACAGGGGGCGGGACAGATACGCAGTATTTT.

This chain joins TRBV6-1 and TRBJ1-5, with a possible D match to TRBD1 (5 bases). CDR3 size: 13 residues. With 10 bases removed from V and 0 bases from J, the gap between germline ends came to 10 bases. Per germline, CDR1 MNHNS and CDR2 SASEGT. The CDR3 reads CAILGDSNQPQHF. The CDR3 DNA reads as TGTGCCATCCTAGGGGATAGCAATCAGCCCCAGCATTTT.

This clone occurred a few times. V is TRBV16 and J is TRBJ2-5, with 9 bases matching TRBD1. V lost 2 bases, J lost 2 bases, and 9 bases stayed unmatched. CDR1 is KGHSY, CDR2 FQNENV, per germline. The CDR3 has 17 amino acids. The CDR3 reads CASSQEMGQGIQETQYF. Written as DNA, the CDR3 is TGTGCCAGCAGCCAAGAGATGGGACAGGGTATACAAGAGACCCAGTACTTC.

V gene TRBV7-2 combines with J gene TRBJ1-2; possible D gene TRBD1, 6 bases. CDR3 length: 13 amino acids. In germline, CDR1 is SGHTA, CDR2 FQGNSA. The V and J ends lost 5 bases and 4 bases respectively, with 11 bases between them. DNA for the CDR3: TGTGCCAGCAGCCAAACAGGGTTCTATGGCTACACCTTC. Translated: CASSQTGFYGYTF.

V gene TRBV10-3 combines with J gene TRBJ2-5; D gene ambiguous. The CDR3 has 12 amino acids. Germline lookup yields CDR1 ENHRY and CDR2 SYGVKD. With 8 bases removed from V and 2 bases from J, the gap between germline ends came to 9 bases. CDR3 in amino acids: CAIGDQQETQYF. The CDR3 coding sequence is TGTGCCATCGGCGACCAACAAGAGACCCAGTACTTC.

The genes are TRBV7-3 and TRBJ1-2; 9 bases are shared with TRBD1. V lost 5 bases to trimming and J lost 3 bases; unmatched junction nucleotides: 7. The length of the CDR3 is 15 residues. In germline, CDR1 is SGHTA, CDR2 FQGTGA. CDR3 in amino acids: CASSPTDRGDYGYTF. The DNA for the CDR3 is TGTGCCAGCAGCCCAACGGACAGGGGAGACTATGGCTACACCTTC.